The next 28 T cell receptor beta chains were all read from a single sample in a study of T-cell memory formation after mild COVID-19. TCRdb independently ran MiXCR on the 5' RACE reads; one entry per CDR3 protein. Among fewer than 700,000 distinct CDR3 sequences, less than 25% were seen once, and the ten largest hold roughly 8.1%. The sequencing sample was made of PBMCs or a T cell subset sorted from them (not recorded which). The origin of the receptors is an adult woman who had mild COVID-19 (a few samples of this study predate the infection). Cell type and time point are not known.

The chain is built from TRBV6-5 and TRBJ1-2; a weak D match, TRBD1 (5 bases). V was trimmed by 4 bases and J by 8 bases, leaving 14 bases between them. Germline CDR1 reads MNHEY; CDR2 reads SVGAGI. The CDR3 has 13 amino acids. The CDR3 DNA reads TGTGCCAGCAGTTTCGGGCGAAGGGGAGGCTACACCTTC. Its protein is CASSFGRRGGYTF.

This clonotype has only a few counts. The chain links TRBV12-3 or TRBV12-4 to TRBJ2-3, with 9 bases lining up with TRBD2. The CDR3 consists of 15 residues. With 4 bases clipped from V and 5 bases from J, the junction kept 7 bases outside the gene matches. The CDR3 here is CASSYAGGRGDTQYF. CDR3 in DNA: TGTGCCAGCAGTTACGCGGGGGGGCGGGGAGATACGCAGTATTTT.

The V call is TRBV7-6, the J call TRBJ2-3; possibly TRBD2 for D (5 bases). This CDR3 has 18 residues. Looked up from germline, CDR1 is SGHVS and CDR2 is FNYEAQ. The ends were cut back, 5 bases at V and 4 bases at J, with 25 bases in the middle. The CDR3 bases are TGTGCCAGCAGCCCCGCCTCGGGGTATCGAGTGTTCCCAGATACGCAGTATTTT. Its translation: CASSPASGYRVFPDTQYF.

This clonotype was seen only a few times. This chain connects TRBV30 to TRBJ1-2; D gene unclear. Germline values: CDR1 GTSNPN, CDR2 SVGIG (reference sequence). The CDR3 is 14 residues long. V dropped 0 bases and J dropped 4 bases, with 12 bases sitting between them. The CDR3 loop reads CAWSVGPTGYGYTF. CDR3 coding DNA: TGTGCCTGGAGTGTAGGGCCAACCGGCTATGGCTACACCTTC.

This rearrangement joins TRBV3-1 to TRBJ2-3; TRBD2 agrees at 11 bases. The J segment lost 4 bases and the V segment lost 6 bases, leaving 9 bases of the junction unmatched. The germline CDR1 and CDR2 sequences are LGHDT and YNNKEL (reference sequence). The CDR3 runs 16 residues. The CDR3 loop is CASSRLLAGDSDTQYF. In DNA, the CDR3 is TGTGCCAGCAGTCGTTTACTAGCGGGAGATTCAGATACGCAGTATTTT.

This clonotype appeared a few times. The rearrangement joins TRBV12-3 or TRBV12-4 to TRBJ2-7, with a possible D match to TRBD2 (6 bases). CDR3 size: 14 residues. Trimming took 6 bases from V and 7 from J, leaving 19 bases between them. The CDR3 loop is CASRKVGTGAEQYF. The CDR3 nucleotides are TGTGCCAGCAGAAAAGTAGGGACTGGGGCAGAGCAGTACTTC.

This clonotype was seen a few times. The chain uses TRBV12-3 or TRBV12-4 and TRBJ2-1; either TRBD1 or TRBD2 may fit D (5 bases each). This CDR3 spans 14 amino acids. V was shortened by 6 bases and J by 2 bases, with 11 bases between the two germline ends. CDR3 loop: CASRTGTTYNEQFF. The CDR3 DNA reads as TGTGCCAGCAGAACCGGGACCACCTACAATGAGCAGTTCTTC.

There are a few counts of this clonotype. J is TRBJ1-1 and V is TRBV5-1, with unresolved D. The CDR3 runs to 10 residues. Germline assignment: CDR1 SGHRS and CDR2 YFSETQ. V was shortened by 2 bases and J by 11 bases, with 7 bases between the two germline ends. The CDR3 loop is CASSFPTAFF. In DNA form, the CDR3 reads TGCGCCAGCAGCTTCCCGACCGCTTTCTTT.

This clonotype appeared a few times. This chain links TRBV12-3 or TRBV12-4 with TRBJ1-2, with a possible D match to TRBD1 (5 bases). V dropped 8 bases and J dropped 0 bases, with 7 bases sitting between them. The CDR3 consists of 12 residues. CDR3 in amino acids: CASGRANYGYTF. The DNA of the CDR3 is TGTGCCAGCGGCAGGGCTAACTATGGCTACACCTTC.

The J gene is TRBJ1-6, the V gene TRBV4-2; D gene uncertain. CDR3 length: 16 residues. V was shortened by 0 bases and J by 9 bases, with 15 bases between the two germline ends. Looked up from germline, CDR1 is LGHNA and CDR2 is YNFKEQ. The CDR3 reads CASSQEEAIQGSPLHF. Written as DNA, the CDR3 is TGTGCCAGCAGCCAAGAGGAGGCAATTCAAGGTTCACCCCTCCACTTT.

This clonotype has more than one count but fewer than ten. V and J are TRBV12-3 or TRBV12-4 and TRBJ1-1; the D is unclear. V was pared by 5 bases and J by 3 bases, with 16 bases between. The CDR3 runs to 15 residues. In DNA form, the CDR3 reads TGTGCCAGCAGTGCCCCCAGAGAGGGTCACACTGAAGCTTTCTTT. Translated: CASSAPREGHTEAFF.

This clonotype was detected only a few times. This chain links TRBV20-1 with TRBJ1-5; weak D call: TRBD1 (5 bases). The CDR3 is made up of 15 amino acids. CDR1 is DFQATT and CDR2 is SNEGSKA in the germline V gene (reference sequence). V lost 7 bases to trimming and J lost 3 bases, with 19 bases between them. As DNA, the CDR3 is TGCAGTGTTCCGAGGGAGACAGCGAACAATCAGCCCCAGCATTTT. The encoded protein is CSVPRETANNQPQHF.

The CDR3 DNA is TGTGCCAGCAGTTCGACAAGGTCCACTGAAGCTTTCTTT. It yields the protein CASSSTRSTEAFF. This rearrangement joins TRBV6-5 to TRBJ1-1, with D hard to call. Trimming cost V 4 bases and J 4 bases, with 10 bases left between them. From germline, CDR1 is MNHEY and CDR2 SVGAGI. The CDR3 runs 13 residues.

The V and J genes are TRBV7-2 and TRBJ2-5, with a weak D call TRBD1 (6 bases). The germline CDR1 and CDR2 sequences are SGHTA and FQGNSA. The CDR3 totals 15 residues. V dropped 1 base and J dropped 5 bases, with 14 bases sitting between them. This CDR3 is CASSLVATGDETQYF. For the CDR3, the DNA is TGTGCCAGCAGCTTAGTGGCGACAGGCGATGAGACCCAGTACTTC.

The table lists this clonotype with a few counts. The chain combines TRBV5-1 with TRBJ1-3; D remains ambiguous. The CDR3 covers 13 residues. V lost 5 bases and J 0 bases, leaving 6 bases between the germline ends. CDR1 SGHRS and CDR2 YFSETQ come from the germline V gene. Here the CDR3 reads CASSGSSGNTIYF. In nucleotides, the CDR3 is TGCGCCAGCAGTGGATCCTCTGGAAACACCATATATTTT.

The rearrangement uses TRBV4-1 and TRBJ1-5; 8 nucleotides align to TRBD1. Trimming took 1 base from V and 2 from J; bases not matched to a gene: 10. The CDR3 has 18 amino acids. Germline CDR1 MGHRA, CDR2 YSYEKL. CDR3 nucleotides: TGCGCCAGCAGCCAAGGGTCCCGACAGGGGCTGGGCAATCAGCCCCAGCATTTT. It encodes CASSQGSRQGLGNQPQHF.

This chain uses TRBV12-3 or TRBV12-4 with TRBJ2-3; D not certain. V was shortened by 0 bases and J by 3 bases, with 7 bases between the two germline ends. The CDR3 spans 14 residues. CDR3 amino acids: CASSLAPRTDTQYF. The CDR3, as DNA: TGTGCCAGCAGTTTAGCGCCGAGAACAGATACGCAGTATTTT.

As concerns this clonotype: Sequence at one end of the junction differs from germline and may be a read error. The J gene is TRBJ1-2, the V gene TRBV24-1; no firm D call. Germline values: CDR1 KGHDR, CDR2 SFDVKD. This CDR3 has 12 residues. This chain's CDR3 is CATSDFNSGYTF. Here the CDR3 DNA reads TGTGCCACCAGTGATTTTAACTCTGGCTACACCTTC.

The chain recombines TRBV24-1 with TRBJ1-2; no firm D call. There are 16 residues in the CDR3. CDR1 is KGHDR and CDR2 is SFDVKD in the germline V gene. The V end was cut by 2 bases, the J end by 2 bases, with 14 bases between. CDR3 protein: CATSDSGTVRNYGYTF. In nucleotides, the CDR3 is TGTGCCACCAGTGATTCGGGAACAGTGAGAAACTATGGCTACACCTTC.

This clonotype has just a few counts. The V and J genes are TRBV27 and TRBJ1-6; possibly TRBD1 for D (5 bases). The CDR3 has 17 amino acids. V was shortened by 0 bases and J by 9 bases, with 18 bases between the two germline ends. CDR1 and CDR2 (germline): MNHEY, SMNVEV (reference sequence). The CDR3 sequence: CASSLSSPGQGVSPLHF. For the CDR3, the DNA is TGTGCCAGCAGTTTATCATCTCCGGGGCAGGGAGTTTCACCCCTCCACTTT.

The chain employs TRBV24-1 and TRBJ2-1, with 16 bases aligning to TRBD2. The CDR3 has 17 residues. The trim removed 4 bases at V and 9 bases at J, leaving 8 bases unmatched. Germline CDR1 reads KGHDR; CDR2 reads SFDVKD. CDR3 loop: CATSDPGTSGRAFEQFF. In nucleotides, the CDR3 is TGTGCCACCAGTGACCCCGGGACTAGCGGGAGGGCCTTTGAGCAGTTCTTC.

This chain joins TRBV24-1 and TRBJ2-1, with 13 bases aligning to TRBD2. Germline assignment: CDR1 KGHDR and CDR2 SFDVKD. Trimming at V came to 3 bases and at J to 9 bases, leaving 13 bases not matched to a gene. The CDR3 runs to 18 residues. The CDR3 loop is CATSDTTPGLAGIPEQFF. DNA of the CDR3: TGTGCCACCAGTGATACTACTCCGGGACTAGCGGGAATTCCTGAGCAGTTCTTC.

The CDR3 loop reads CASSINVGDNEQFF. CDR3 coding DNA: TGTGCCAGTAGTATCAATGTCGGGGACAATGAGCAGTTCTTC. V usage is TRBV19 and J usage is TRBJ2-1; D possibly corresponds to TRBD2 (5 bases). The CDR3 runs to 14 residues. The V gene lost 3 bases and the J gene lost 5 bases, with 11 bases spanning the gap. CDR1 is LNHDA, CDR2 SQIVND, per germline (reference sequence).

This clonotype was observed a few times. The chain combines TRBV7-3 with TRBJ2-1, with a possible D match to TRBD2 (5 bases). Deletions cut 4 bases from V and 3 bases from J, with 13 bases between. Germline CDR1 SGHTA, CDR2 FQGTGA. The CDR3 is made up of 15 amino acids. The CDR3 loop is CASSSSALDYNEQFF. CDR3 bases: TGTGCCAGCAGCTCCTCTGCACTAGACTACAATGAGCAGTTCTTC.

This clonotype was picked up a small number of times. This sequence joins TRBV20-1 and TRBJ1-5; 7 bases are a match to TRBD1. This CDR3 spans 15 amino acids. The V gene end was trimmed by 2 bases and the J gene end by 4 bases; junction bases not matched to a gene: 8. Germline values: CDR1 DFQATT, CDR2 SNEGSKA (reference sequence). In DNA, the CDR3 is TGCAGTGCTAGAATGGGGACAGCCTCAAATCAGCCCCAGCATTTT. It yields the protein CSARMGTASNQPQHF.

The V call is TRBV18, the J call TRBJ2-1; D ambiguous. Germline CDR1 is KGHSH and CDR2 is LQKENI. Trimming stripped 5 bases from V and 8 bases from J, with 10 bases between. The CDR3 length is 12 residues. The CDR3 region is CASSSPSDEQFF. The CDR3, as DNA: TGTGCCAGCTCATCCCCCTCGGATGAGCAGTTCTTC.

This chain links TRBV18 with TRBJ2-1; D is uncertain. Trimming pared 3 bases from V and 0 bases from J, leaving 15 bases between. CDR1 KGHSH and CDR2 LQKENI come from the germline V gene. The CDR3 has 17 amino acids. CDR3 coding DNA: TGTGCCAGCTCACCGAGCGACGGATCGAGCTCCTACAATGAGCAGTTCTTC. Residues: CASSPSDGSSSYNEQFF.

There are a few counts of this clonotype. The rearrangement links TRBV7-9 to TRBJ1-2; D uncertain. Germline V gene lookup returns CDR1 SEHNR and CDR2 FQNEAQ (reference sequence). The CDR3 contains 16 residues. Trimming shortened V by 0 bases and J by 4 bases, and 15 bases separated the two germline ends. The CDR3 protein is CASSLAGLTTRYGYTF. The CDR3 DNA is TGTGCCAGCAGCTTAGCAGGACTGACAACCCGCTATGGCTACACCTTC.